A single sample is the source of the 2 T cell receptor beta chains below, sequenced in a study of regulatory T cells in long-lasting Graves disease. CDR3 regions were amplified by Arm-PCR using iRepertoire HTBI primers to build TCR beta libraries. MiXCR, applied by TCRdb to the multiplex PCR reads, yields one record per CDR3 protein. The data contain almost 350,000 distinct CDR3 sequences, 15% to 20% of them seen just once; the ten biggest clones take up 25% to 35%. Time point noted: persistent/refractory GD, antithyroid drugs over 5 years with positive TRAb. Preparation of the TCR library used RNA extracted from PBMCs. The sequencing used peripheral blood mononuclear cells (PBMCs), collected when the disease was refractory, from a patient treated with antithyroid drugs. Source of these receptors: a female donor with Graves disease.

The chain links TRBV19 to TRBJ1-2, with D uncertain. The CDR3 length is 12 residues. Germline CDR1 is LNHDA and CDR2 is SQIVND (reference sequence). V lost 3 bases to trimming and J lost 4 bases, with 6 bases between them. DNA of the CDR3: TGTGCCAGTAGTATCATTGGCTATGGCTACACCTTC. The encoded protein is CASSIIGYGYTF. Full variable domain (rest looked up from reference TRBV19 and TRBJ1-2): DGGITQSPKYLFRKEGQNVTLSCEQNLNHDAMYWYRQDPGQGLRLIYYSQIVNDFQKGDIAEGYSVSREKKESFPLTVTSAQKNPTAFYLCASSIIGYGYTFGSGTRLTVV.

The chain recombines TRBV20-1 with TRBJ1-4, with D perhaps TRBD1 (5 bases). The V and J ends lost 6 bases and 6 bases respectively, with 14 bases between them. Per the germline V gene, CDR1 is DFQATT and CDR2 is SNEGSKA (reference sequence). The length of the CDR3 is 13 residues. CDR3 protein: CSAPGGSDEKLFF. CDR3 nucleotide sequence: TGCAGTGCCCCGGGGGGGTCTGATGAAAAACTGTTTTTT.